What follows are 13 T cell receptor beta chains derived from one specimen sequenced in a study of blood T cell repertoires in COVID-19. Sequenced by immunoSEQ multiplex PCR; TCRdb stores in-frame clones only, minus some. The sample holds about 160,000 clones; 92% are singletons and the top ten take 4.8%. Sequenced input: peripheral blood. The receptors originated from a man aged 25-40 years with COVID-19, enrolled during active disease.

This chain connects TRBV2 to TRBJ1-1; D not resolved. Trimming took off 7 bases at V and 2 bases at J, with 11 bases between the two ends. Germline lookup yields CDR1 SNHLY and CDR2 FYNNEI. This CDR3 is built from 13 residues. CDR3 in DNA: TGTGCCAGCACGAGGCAGATTAACACTGAAGCTTTCTTT. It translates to CASTRQINTEAFF. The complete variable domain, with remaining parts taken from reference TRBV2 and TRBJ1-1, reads EPEVTQTPSHQVTQMGQEVILRCVPISNHLYFYWYRQILGQKVEFLVSFYNNEISEKSEIFDDQFSVERPDGSNFTLKIRSTKLEDSAMYFCASTRQINTEAFFGQGTRLTVV.

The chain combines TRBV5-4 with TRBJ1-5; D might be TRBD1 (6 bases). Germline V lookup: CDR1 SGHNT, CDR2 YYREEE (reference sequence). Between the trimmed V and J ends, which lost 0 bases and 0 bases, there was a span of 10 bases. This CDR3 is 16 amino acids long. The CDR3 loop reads CASSLGTDLSNQPQHF. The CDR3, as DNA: TGTGCCAGCAGCTTGGGGACAGATCTTAGCAATCAGCCCCAGCATTTT.

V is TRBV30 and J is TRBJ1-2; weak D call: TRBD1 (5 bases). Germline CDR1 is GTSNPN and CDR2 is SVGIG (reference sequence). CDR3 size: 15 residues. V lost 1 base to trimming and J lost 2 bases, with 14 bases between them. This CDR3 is CAWSGGGRTNYGYTF. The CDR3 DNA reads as TGTGCCTGGAGTGGCGGGGGGAGAACGAACTATGGCTACACCTTC.

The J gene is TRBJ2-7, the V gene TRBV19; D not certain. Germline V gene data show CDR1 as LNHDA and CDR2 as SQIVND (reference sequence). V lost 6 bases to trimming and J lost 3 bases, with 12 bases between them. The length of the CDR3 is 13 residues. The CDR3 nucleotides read TGTGCCAGTAGCCCTTTAGGAGACTACGAGCAGTACTTC. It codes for CASSPLGDYEQYF.

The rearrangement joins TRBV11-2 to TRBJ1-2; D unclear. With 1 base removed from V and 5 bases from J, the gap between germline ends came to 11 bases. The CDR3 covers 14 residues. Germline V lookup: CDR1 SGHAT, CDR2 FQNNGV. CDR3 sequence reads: CASSLAPRDYGYTF. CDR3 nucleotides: TGTGCCAGCAGCTTAGCACCCCGGGATTATGGCTACACCTTC.

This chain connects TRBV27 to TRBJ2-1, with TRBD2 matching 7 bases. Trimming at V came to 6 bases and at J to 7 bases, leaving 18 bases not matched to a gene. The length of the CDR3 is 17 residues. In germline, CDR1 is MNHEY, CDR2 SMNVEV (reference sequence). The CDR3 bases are TGTGCCAGCAGCTCTGGGAGGGGACGCGGCTTCTGGAATGAGCAGTTCTTC. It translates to CASSSGRGRGFWNEQFF.

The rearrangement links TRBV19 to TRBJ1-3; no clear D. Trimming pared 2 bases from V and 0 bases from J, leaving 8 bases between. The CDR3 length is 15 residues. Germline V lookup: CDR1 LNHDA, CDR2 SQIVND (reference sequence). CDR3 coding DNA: TGTGCCAGTAGTATATACGGGAGCTCTGGAAACACCATATATTTT. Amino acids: CASSIYGSSGNTIYF.

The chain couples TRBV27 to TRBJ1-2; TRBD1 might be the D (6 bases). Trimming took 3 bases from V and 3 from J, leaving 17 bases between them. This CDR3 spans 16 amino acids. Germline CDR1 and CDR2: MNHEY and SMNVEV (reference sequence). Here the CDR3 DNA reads TGTGCCAGCAGTTTCCACCGGGACATAGAATACTATGGCTACACCTTC. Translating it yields CASSFHRDIEYYGYTF.

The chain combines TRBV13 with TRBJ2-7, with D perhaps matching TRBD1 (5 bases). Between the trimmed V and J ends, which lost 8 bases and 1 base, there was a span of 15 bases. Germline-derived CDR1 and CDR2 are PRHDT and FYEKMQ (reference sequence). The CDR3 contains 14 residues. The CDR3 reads CASGTGKTSYEQYF. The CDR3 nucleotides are TGTGCCAGCGGAACAGGAAAAACTTCCTACGAGCAGTACTTC.

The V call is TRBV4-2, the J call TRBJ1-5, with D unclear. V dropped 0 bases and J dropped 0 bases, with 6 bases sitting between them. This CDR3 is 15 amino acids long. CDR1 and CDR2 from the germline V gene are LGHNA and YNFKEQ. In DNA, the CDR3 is TGTGCCAGCAGCCAAGACAGTTATAGCAATCAGCCCCAGCATTTT. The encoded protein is CASSQDSYSNQPQHF.

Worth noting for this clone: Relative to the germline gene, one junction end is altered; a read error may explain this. The CDR3 reads CSAEKTGMNTEAFF. The CDR3 DNA sequence: TGCAGCGCTGAAAAGACAGGGATGAACACTGAAGCTTTCTTT. V gene TRBV29-1 combines with J gene TRBJ1-1, with TRBD1 identical over 7 bases. The CDR3 sequence is 14 residues long. Germline assignment: CDR1 SQVTM and CDR2 ANQGSEA.

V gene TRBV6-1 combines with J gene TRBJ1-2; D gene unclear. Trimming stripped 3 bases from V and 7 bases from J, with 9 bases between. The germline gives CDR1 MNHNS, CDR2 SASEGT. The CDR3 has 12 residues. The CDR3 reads CASSDNSGGYTF. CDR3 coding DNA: TGTGCCAGCAGTGACAACAGTGGTGGCTACACCTTC.

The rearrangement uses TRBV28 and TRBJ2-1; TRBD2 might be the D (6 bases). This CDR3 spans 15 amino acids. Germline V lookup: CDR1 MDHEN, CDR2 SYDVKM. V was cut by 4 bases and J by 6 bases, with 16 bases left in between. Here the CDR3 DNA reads TGTGCCAGCAGTTATCCGGGAGTTCGCTCCAATGAGCAGTTCTTC. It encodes CASSYPGVRSNEQFF.